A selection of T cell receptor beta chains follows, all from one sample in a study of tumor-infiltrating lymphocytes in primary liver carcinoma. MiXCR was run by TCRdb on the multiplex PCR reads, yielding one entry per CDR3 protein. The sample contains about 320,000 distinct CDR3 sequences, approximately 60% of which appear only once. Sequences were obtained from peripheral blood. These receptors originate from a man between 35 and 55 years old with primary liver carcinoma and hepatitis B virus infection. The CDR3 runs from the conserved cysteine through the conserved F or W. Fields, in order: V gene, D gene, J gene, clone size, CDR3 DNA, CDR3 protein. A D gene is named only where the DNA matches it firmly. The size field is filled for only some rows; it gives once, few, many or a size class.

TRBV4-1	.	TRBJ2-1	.	TGCGCCAGTAGCCATGACCGGCCGACGGACAATGAGCAGTTCTTC	CASSHDRPTDNEQFF
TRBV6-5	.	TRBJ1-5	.	TGTGCCAGAAGGATCGGGGGTGTTAGCAATCAGCCCCAGCATTTT	CARRIGGVSNQPQHF
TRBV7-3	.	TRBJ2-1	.	TGTGCCAGCAGCTCCCTGGATAGGGGGGGGAATGAGCAGTTCTTC	CASSSLDRGGNEQFF
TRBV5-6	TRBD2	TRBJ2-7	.	TGTGCCAGCAGCCGGGAGGGTATTGGACTGAATTACGAGCAGTACTTC	CASSREGIGLNYEQYF
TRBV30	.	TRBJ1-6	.	TGTGCCTGGACCCGACCCTCCGAATCACCCCTCCACTTT	CAWTRPSESPLHF
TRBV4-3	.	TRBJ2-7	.	TGCGCCAGCAGCCACAGCTCCTACGAGCGGTATTTC	CASSHSSYERYF
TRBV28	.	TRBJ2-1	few	TGTGCCAGCATCCCGGGAACAGACTTTAATGAGCAGTTCTTC	CASIPGTDFNEQFF
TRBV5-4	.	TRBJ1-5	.	TGTGCCAGCAGCCTTCAGGGTAGCAGTCAGCCCCAGCATTTT	CASSLQGSSQPQHF
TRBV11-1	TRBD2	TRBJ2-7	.	TGTGCCAGCAGCTTCTTCGCGAGGGACTACGGGCAGTACTTC	CASSFFARDYGQYF
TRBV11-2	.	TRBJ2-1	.	TGTGCCGGCAGTCCCCGCTACAATGAGCAGTTCTTC	CAGSPRYNEQFF
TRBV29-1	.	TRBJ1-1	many	TGCAGTCCCTTTCAGGGGAGGGAAACTGAAGCTTTCTTT	CSPFQGRETEAFF
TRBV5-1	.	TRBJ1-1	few	TGCGCCAGCAGTAGTGTTGCACTGGGGATGAACACTGAAGCTTTCTTT	CASSSVALGMNTEAFF
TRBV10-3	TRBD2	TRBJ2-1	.	TGTACCATCGGGACTAGCGGGAGGAATGAGCAGTTCTTC	CTIGTSGRNEQFF
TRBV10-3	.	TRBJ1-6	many	TGTGCCATCAGTGGGGCGAGCGGGGGCGCGTCTAATAATTCACCCCTCCACTTT	CAISGASGGASNNSPLHF
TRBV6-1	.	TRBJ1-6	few	TGTGCCAGCAGCGACGACCCCGGAAGACACCAGGACATGAATTCACCCCTCCACTTT	CASSDDPGRHQDMNSPLHF
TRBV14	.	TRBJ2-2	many	TGTGCCAGCAGCCCCACGAGGAACACCGGGGAGCTGTTTTTT	CASSPTRNTGELFF